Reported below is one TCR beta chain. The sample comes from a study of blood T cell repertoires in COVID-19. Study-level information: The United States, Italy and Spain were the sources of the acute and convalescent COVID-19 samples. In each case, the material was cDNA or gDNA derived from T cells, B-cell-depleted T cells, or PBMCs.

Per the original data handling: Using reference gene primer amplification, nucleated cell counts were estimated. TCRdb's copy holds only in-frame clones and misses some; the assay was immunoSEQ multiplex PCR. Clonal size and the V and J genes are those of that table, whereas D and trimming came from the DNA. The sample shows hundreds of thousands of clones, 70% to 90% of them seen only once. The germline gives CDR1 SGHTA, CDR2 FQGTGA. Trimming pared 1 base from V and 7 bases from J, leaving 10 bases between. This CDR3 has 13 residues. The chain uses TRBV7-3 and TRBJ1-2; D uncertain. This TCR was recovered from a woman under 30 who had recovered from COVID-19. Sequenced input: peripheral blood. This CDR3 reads CASSLSESTGYTF. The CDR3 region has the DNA TGTGCCAGCAGCTTAAGTGAGTCTACTGGCTACACCTTC.